This entry lists 13 T cell receptor beta chains sequenced from one sample in a study of response to subunit inactivated influenza vaccine. A single record per CDR3 protein comes from TCRdb applying MiXCR to the RT-PCR reads. The top ten clones hold about an eighth of a sample with 450,000 to 600,000 distinct CDR3 sequences, 6% to 9% of them seen once. Source: PBMCs from blood, taken less than 30 months after vaccination. The receptor set was obtained from a man aged 50 to 69 who received an inactivated influenza vaccine.

This clonotype appeared many times. V is TRBV7-2 and J is TRBJ1-1, with D hard to call. Germline values: CDR1 SGHTA, CDR2 FQGNSA. There are 15 residues in the CDR3. V was shortened by 1 base and J by 2 bases, with 11 bases between the two germline ends. The CDR3 reads CASSLVPTRNTEAFF. The CDR3 DNA sequence: TGTGCCAGCAGCTTAGTGCCCACCCGAAACACTGAAGCTTTCTTT.

This clonotype was recorded many times. The chain couples TRBV6-1 to TRBJ1-1; D unresolved. Germline CDR1 MNHNS, CDR2 SASEGT. Trimming shortened V by 6 bases and J by 1 base, and 9 bases separated the two germline ends. CDR3 length: 13 residues. The DNA for the CDR3 is TGTGCCAGCAGCCAAATGGGGAACACTGAAGCTTTCTTT. Translating it yields CASSQMGNTEAFF.

This clonotype was found a few times. The V gene is TRBV12-3 or TRBV12-4, the J gene TRBJ1-1; D unresolved. The ends were cut back, 5 bases at V and 6 bases at J, with 16 bases in the middle. CDR3 length: 14 residues. CDR3 DNA: TGTGCCAGCAGTCGTCGACGGCAGCCCCCTGAAGCTTTCTTT. This encodes CASSRRRQPPEAFF.

This clonotype was counted between two and nine times. The genes are TRBV5-6 and TRBJ1-4; D may be TRBD1 (5 bases). CDR1 and CDR2 from the germline V gene are SGHDT and YYEEEE. There are 17 residues in the CDR3. Trimming took 3 bases from V and 8 from J, leaving 23 bases between them. This CDR3 is CASSYLEGTLHREKLFF. The CDR3 DNA sequence: TGTGCCAGCAGCTACCTCGAGGGGACTCTCCATCGGGAAAAACTGTTTTTT.

This clonotype has only a few counts. V is TRBV5-1 and J is TRBJ2-2, with D hard to call. Germline CDR1 reads SGHRS; CDR2 reads YFSETQ. Between the trimmed V and J ends, which lost 3 bases and 7 bases, there was a span of 10 bases. This CDR3 region has 13 residues. The CDR3 here is CASSYHLGGELFF. The CDR3 DNA reads as TGCGCCAGCAGCTACCACCTGGGCGGGGAGCTGTTTTTT.

This clonotype occurred a few times. The chain uses TRBV7-9 and TRBJ1-3, with 8 bases matching TRBD1. Germline-derived CDR1 and CDR2 are SEHNR and FQNEAQ (reference sequence). The CDR3 covers 17 residues. V lost 4 bases to trimming and J lost 0 bases; unmatched junction nucleotides: 8. This CDR3 is CASSYWGGQGSGNTIYF. CDR3 nucleotide sequence: TGTGCCAGCAGCTATTGGGGTGGACAGGGCTCTGGAAACACCATATATTTT.

The V and J genes are TRBV5-1 and TRBJ2-3; 9 bases align to TRBD2. V shed 4 bases and J 4 bases; nucleotides not matched to a gene: 4. The CDR3 is made up of 14 amino acids. Germline assignment: CDR1 SGHRS and CDR2 YFSETQ. The chain's CDR3 is CASSRSGSADTQYF. As DNA, the CDR3 is TGCGCCAGCAGCCGTAGCGGGAGTGCAGATACGCAGTATTTT.

This clonotype was counted only a few times. This sequence joins TRBV7-2 and TRBJ2-1, with 8 bases matching TRBD2. With 2 bases clipped from V and 9 bases from J, the junction kept 6 bases outside the gene matches. CDR3 length equals 14 residues. Per germline, CDR1 SGHTA and CDR2 FQGNSA. Here the CDR3 DNA reads TGTGCCAGCAGCTTATGGCGGGAGGTTAGTGAGCAGTTCTTC. Protein product: CASSLWREVSEQFF.

The J gene is TRBJ2-2, the V gene TRBV5-3, with 11 nucleotides matching TRBD1. TRBV5-3 qualifies as an ORF whose function is uncertain. The CDR3 contains 19 residues. Germline trimming cut 0 bases from V and 3 bases from J; bases unmatched to any gene: 10. The CDR3, as DNA: TGTGCCAGAAGCTTGGCCGATCGGACAGGGGGCGCGTACACCGGGGAGCTGTTTTTT. This sequence encodes CARSLADRTGGAYTGELFF.

This clonotype has just a few counts. The V call is TRBV5-1, the J call TRBJ2-3; TRBD2 agrees at 13 bases. V gave up 4 bases and J gave up 6 bases; unmatched junction bases: 5. The CDR3 sequence is 15 residues long. Germline CDR1 is SGHRS and CDR2 is YFSETQ. For the CDR3, the DNA is TGCGCCAGCAGCCAAGGGACTAGCGGGGTTGATACGCAGTATTTT. Residues: CASSQGTSGVDTQYF.

This chain joins TRBV12-3 or TRBV12-4 and TRBJ2-5; D is uncertain. Trimming removed 2 bases at V and 5 bases at J, with 15 bases between. This CDR3 has 15 amino acids. In DNA, the CDR3 is TGTGCCAGCAGTTTATCGGAAGGGATATGGGAGACCCAGTACTTC. Its translation is CASSLSEGIWETQYF.

This clonotype was seen only a few times. The V call is TRBV12-3 or TRBV12-4, the J call TRBJ2-5, with 9 positions matching TRBD1. The CDR3 is 15 amino acids. The ends lost 6 bases at V and 2 bases at J; junction bases unmatched: 7. CDR3 sequence reads: CASSTTGGWQETQYF. DNA for the CDR3: TGTGCCAGCAGCACGACAGGGGGATGGCAAGAGACCCAGTACTTC.

This clonotype turned up a few times. This chain connects TRBV7-2 to TRBJ2-5, with TRBD2 matching 10 bases. Trimming at V came to 3 bases and at J to 5 bases, leaving 3 bases not matched to a gene. CDR3 length equals 14 residues. CDR1 is SGHTA, CDR2 FQGNSA, per germline. The CDR3 DNA is TGTGCCAGCAGCTTCACTAGCGGGATTGAGACCCAGTACTTC. Its translation: CASSFTSGIETQYF.